This T cell receptor beta chain was sequenced in a study of T cell responses to AZD1222 COVID-19 vaccine. Findings and limits, study-wide: Repertoires in all cases were sampled only once the peak T cell response had passed. Within unmutated variant regions lay the reported targets of nearly half of spike-specific TCRs. Spike-wide vaccine-associated CD4 TCRs dominated at 160-218 and 743-854.

Clones were read by immunoSEQ multiplex PCR, and TCRdb kept only the in-frame ones, dropping some. Of some 96,000 clones in the sample, approximately 91% are singletons; the top ten hold more than 1.5%. To note about this clone: No antigen is known for it.

The receptor comes from an adult in good health. The sequencing here drew on peripheral blood, taken on day 0 of AZD1222 vaccination.

CDR3 sequence: CASSVTSSYNEQFF. CDR3 DNA: TGTGCCAGCAGCGTAACGAGCTCCTACAATGAGCAGTTCTTC. This sequence joins TRBV9 and TRBJ2-1; no firm D call. This CDR3 contains 14 residues. Trimming took off 1 base at V and 0 bases at J, with 5 bases between the two ends. In germline, CDR1 is SGDLS, CDR2 YYNGEE. The entire variable domain, with the rest obtained from reference TRBV9 and TRBJ2-1, is as follows: DSGVTQTPKHLITATGQRVTLRCSPRSGDLSVYWYQQSLDQGLQFLIQYYNGEERAKGNILERFSAQQFPDLHSELNLSSLELGDSALYFCASSVTSSYNEQFFGPGTRLTVL.